The 8 T cell receptor beta chains below were found in one sample sequenced in a study of technical replicates of blood from four donors. Assay used: immunoSEQ multiplex PCR; TCRdb lists only in-frame clones, some missing. This sample carries roughly 79,000 clones, 90% to 95% of them seen once, and the ten largest clones take approximately 0.45%. The sample taken for sequencing was T cells isolated from PBMCs. All receptors derive from a human donor in good health.

V is TRBV5-6 and J is TRBJ2-7, with unresolved D. Per germline, CDR1 SGHDT and CDR2 YYEEEE. V lost 3 bases, J lost 3 bases, and 7 bases lay in between. The CDR3 is 12 residues long. CDR3 loop: CASSYYLYEQYF. The CDR3 nucleotides are TGTGCCAGCAGCTACTATCTCTACGAGCAGTACTTC.

The chain links TRBV7-3 to TRBJ2-1, with D possibly being TRBD2 (5 bases). This CDR3 has 12 amino acids. Trimming took 2 bases from V and 10 from J, leaving 9 bases between them. The germline V gene encodes CDR1 SGHTA and CDR2 FQGTGA. The CDR3 loop reads CASSLLTGEQFF. CDR3 DNA sequence: TGTGCCAGCAGCTTACTTACGGGGGAGCAGTTCTTC. The entire variable domain, with the rest obtained from reference TRBV7-3 and TRBJ2-1, is as follows: GAGVSQTPSNKVTEKGKYVELRCDPISGHTALYWYRQSLGQGPEFLIYFQGTGAADDSGLPNDRFFAVRPEGSVSTLKIQRTERGDSAVYLCASSLLTGEQFFGPGTRLTVL.

The chain has TRBV30 and TRBJ1-1; D is ambiguous. This CDR3 comprises 11 residues. Trimming stripped 3 bases from V and 8 bases from J, with 10 bases between. Per germline, CDR1 GTSNPN and CDR2 SVGIG (reference sequence). The CDR3 DNA follows: TGTGCCTGGAGGCGTGGGCAGGAAGCTTTCTTT. Translating it yields CAWRRGQEAFF.

The chain uses TRBV4-3 and TRBJ2-5, with D maybe TRBD1 (5 bases). The CDR3 runs to 15 residues. Trimming took off 0 bases at V and 7 bases at J, with 15 bases between the two ends. Germline CDR1 reads LGHNA; CDR2 reads YSLEER. The CDR3 here is CASSQDKGAVVTQYF. The CDR3 DNA follows: TGCGCCAGCAGCCAAGACAAAGGGGCAGTCGTGACCCAGTACTTC.

The chain couples TRBV7-9 to TRBJ1-2, with D possibly being TRBD1 (5 bases). The V and J ends lost 1 base and 2 bases respectively, with 17 bases between them. This CDR3 has 17 residues. Germline V gene sequence: CDR1 SEHNR, CDR2 FQNEAQ (reference sequence). In nucleotides, the CDR3 is TGTGCCAGCAGCTTAGATGTAGGCCCACAGGTGAACTATGGCTACACCTTC. Translated: CASSLDVGPQVNYGYTF.

The chain combines TRBV28 with TRBJ2-1; a weak D match, TRBD1 (6 bases). The CDR3 runs to 14 residues. V was pared by 7 bases and J by 3 bases, with 13 bases between. CDR1 is MDHEN, CDR2 SYDVKM, per germline. The CDR3 nucleotides read TGTGCCAGCACCGCAGGGGCATTCTACAATGAGCAGTTCTTC. This translates into CASTAGAFYNEQFF.

The chain carries TRBV30 and TRBJ2-2; 9 bases line up with TRBD2. From germline, CDR1 is GTSNPN and CDR2 SVGIG (reference sequence). V was clipped by 4 bases and J by 5 bases; unmatched bases: 5. The CDR3 has 14 amino acids. The CDR3 sequence is CAWTPSGVTGELFF. In DNA, the CDR3 is TGTGCCTGGACCCCTAGCGGGGTAACCGGGGAGCTGTTTTTT.

The V gene is TRBV5-6, the J gene TRBJ1-5; D gene ambiguous. V dropped 1 base and J dropped 2 bases, with 10 bases sitting between them. The CDR3 runs 15 residues. Germline values: CDR1 SGHDT, CDR2 YYEEEE. The DNA of the CDR3 is TGTGCCAGCAGCTTGTTCGGGATGGGCAATCAGCCCCAGCATTTT. This sequence encodes CASSLFGMGNQPQHF.